The rows below give T cell receptor beta chains drawn from one sample of a study of T cell repertoires in cytomegalovirus infection. TCRdb called the reads again in MiXCR, with one record for every CDR3 protein. The sample has about 600,000 distinct CDR3 sequences, 20% to 25% seen once. The sample consisted of CD8+ T cells from PBMCs. These receptor sequences come from a human donor in good health (CMV status not recorded). Some clones in this sample may be carry-over from other donors' samples. CDR3s include the opening cysteine and the closing phenylalanine or tryptophan. The order of the fields is clone size, CDR3 length, D gene, J gene, V gene, CDR3 protein, CDR3 DNA. The D gene is left open where the match is weak. Part of the rows lack a size; the others show once, few, many or a class for expanded clones.

clone_size: NA; cdr3_length: 16; d_call: NA; j_call: TRBJ2-6; v_call: TRBV20-1; cdr3_aa: CSARSLGGAGASVLTF; cdr3_nt: TGCAGTGCTAGATCCCTAGGTGGCGCTGGGGCCAGCGTCCTGACTTTC
clone_size: many; cdr3_length: 15; d_call: NA; j_call: TRBJ1-1; v_call: TRBV6-2/TRBV6-3; cdr3_aa: CASRGPRGKGTEAFF; cdr3_nt: TGTGCCAGCAGGGGCCCAAGGGGGAAAGGAACTGAAGCTTTCTTT
clone_size: NA; cdr3_length: 13; d_call: NA; j_call: TRBJ1-2; v_call: TRBV14; cdr3_aa: CASSPTVNYGYTF; cdr3_nt: TGTGCCAGCAGCCCCACAGTTAACTATGGCTACACCTTC
clone_size: few; cdr3_length: 14; d_call: NA; j_call: TRBJ1-2; v_call: TRBV9; cdr3_aa: CASSALPPHYGYTF; cdr3_nt: TGTGCCAGCAGCGCCCTCCCCCCTCACTATGGCTACACCTTC
clone_size: many; cdr3_length: 11; d_call: NA; j_call: TRBJ1-3; v_call: TRBV12-3/TRBV12-4; cdr3_aa: CASSFSDTIYF; cdr3_nt: TGTGCCAGCAGTTTTTCCGACACCATATATTTT
clone_size: many; cdr3_length: 14; d_call: NA; j_call: TRBJ1-5; v_call: TRBV7-9; cdr3_aa: CASSSRDNYQPQHF; cdr3_nt: TGTGCCAGCAGCTCGCGGGACAATTATCAGCCCCAGCATTTT
clone_size: few; cdr3_length: 15; d_call: NA; j_call: TRBJ1-1; v_call: TRBV28; cdr3_aa: CASSLTDIMNTEAFF; cdr3_nt: TGTGCCAGCAGTTTAACGGACATCATGAACACTGAAGCTTTCTTT
clone_size: NA; cdr3_length: 18; d_call: TRBD2; j_call: TRBJ2-2; v_call: TRBV6-2/TRBV6-3; cdr3_aa: CASSYSRLTSGATGELFF; cdr3_nt: TGTGCCAGCAGTTACTCGAGGCTTACTAGCGGAGCCACCGGGGAGCTGTTTTTT
clone_size: many; cdr3_length: 14; d_call: TRBD1; j_call: TRBJ2-1; v_call: TRBV7-9; cdr3_aa: CASSLANRGNEQFF; cdr3_nt: TGTGCCAGCAGCTTAGCGAACAGGGGTAATGAGCAGTTCTTC
clone_size: few; cdr3_length: 13; d_call: NA; j_call: TRBJ2-1; v_call: TRBV6-2/TRBV6-3; cdr3_aa: CASSHAPGDEQFF; cdr3_nt: TGTGCCAGCAGTCACGCCCCCGGGGACGAGCAGTTCTTC
clone_size: few; cdr3_length: 15; d_call: TRBD1; j_call: TRBJ2-3; v_call: TRBV7-6; cdr3_aa: CASSHRDRHTDTQYF; cdr3_nt: TGTGCCAGCAGCCACCGGGACAGACACACAGATACGCAGTATTTT
clone_size: NA; cdr3_length: 12; d_call: NA; j_call: TRBJ1-2; v_call: TRBV14; cdr3_aa: CASSQPGNDYTF; cdr3_nt: TGTGCCAGCAGCCAACCAGGAAACGACTACACCTTC
clone_size: many; cdr3_length: 14; d_call: NA; j_call: TRBJ2-7; v_call: TRBV5-1; cdr3_aa: CASSRGGQLSEQYF; cdr3_nt: TGCGCCAGCAGTCGAGGGGGGCAACTTTCCGAGCAGTACTTC
clone_size: few; cdr3_length: 13; d_call: NA; j_call: TRBJ2-7; v_call: TRBV6-1; cdr3_aa: CASSQDGNYEQYF; cdr3_nt: TGTGCCAGCAGCCAGGACGGGAACTACGAGCAGTACTTC
clone_size: few; cdr3_length: 14; d_call: NA; j_call: TRBJ1-1; v_call: TRBV11-2; cdr3_aa: CASSLHRGNTEAFF; cdr3_nt: TGTGCCAGCAGCTTACACAGAGGGAACACTGAAGCTTTCTTT
clone_size: once; cdr3_length: 16; d_call: NA; j_call: TRBJ2-1; v_call: TRBV11-2; cdr3_aa: CASRPTGFSSYNEQFF; cdr3_nt: TGTGCCAGCAGACCCACAGGGTTTAGCTCCTACAATGAGCAGTTCTTC
clone_size: few; cdr3_length: 17; d_call: TRBD1; j_call: TRBJ2-3; v_call: TRBV29-1; cdr3_aa: CSVETRDRGQMADTQYF; cdr3_nt: TGCAGCGTTGAAACCCGGGACAGGGGGCAAATGGCAGATACGCAGTATTTT
clone_size: NA; cdr3_length: 12; d_call: NA; j_call: TRBJ2-1; v_call: TRBV14; cdr3_aa: CASSSSVGEQFF; cdr3_nt: TGTGCCAGCAGCTCTAGCGTGGGTGAGCAGTTCTTC
clone_size: many; cdr3_length: 14; d_call: NA; j_call: TRBJ2-5; v_call: TRBV7-2; cdr3_aa: CASSLIWGAETQYF; cdr3_nt: TGTGCCAGCAGCTTAATTTGGGGGGCAGAGACCCAGTACTTC
clone_size: NA; cdr3_length: 14; d_call: TRBD1; j_call: TRBJ2-5; v_call: TRBV9; cdr3_aa: CASSGQGFQETQYF; cdr3_nt: TGTGCCAGCAGCGGACAGGGGTTCCAAGAGACCCAGTACTTC
clone_size: NA; cdr3_length: 17; d_call: NA; j_call: TRBJ1-1; v_call: TRBV12-3/TRBV12-4; cdr3_aa: CANSLGVRGHRNTEAFF; cdr3_nt: TGTGCCAACAGTTTAGGGGTTCGGGGACACCGTAACACTGAAGCTTTCTTT
clone_size: NA; cdr3_length: 13; d_call: TRBD1; j_call: TRBJ2-1; v_call: TRBV6-2/TRBV6-3; cdr3_aa: CASSYPGTVMILF; cdr3_nt: TGTGCCAGCAGTTACCCAGGGACAGTGATGATTTTGTTC